This record concerns one TCR beta chain sequence. The clone's antigen remains unknown. Base qualities are not recorded, but no much larger clone differs from it by a single base. The library was obtained by PCR. Sequencing used an Illumina MiSeq. Synthesis of cDNA relied on SMARTScribe reverse transcriptase together with a 5' template-switch oligo that added a universal priming site. The template-switch oligo carried a 12-nucleotide random unique molecular identifier (UMI) that tagged each cDNA molecule. Chain-specific reverse primers targeted TCRbeta transcripts during reverse transcription. Leftover template-switch adapters were removed by uracil DNA glycosylase treatment, and cDNA was purified using a Qiagen MinElute kit. For the first PCR, around 23 cycles were run with KAPA HiFi HotStart ReadyMix and step-out primers, split across four 50 ul reactions. Before any further amplification, the products of the first-round PCR were gel-purified. Illumina Nextera adapters were added in a second approximately 8-cycle PCR, after which libraries were purified and pooled. The UMI barcode for each TCRbeta molecule was captured by a 50-nucleotide 5' read. Turning to the authors' computational methods: Reads were grouped by UMI into consensus reads using the MIGEC toolkit. PEAR was used to merge forward and reverse consensus reads into final reads. A custom decontamination script removed identical UMI-sequence pairs shared across libraries, treating them as cross-sample contamination. V(D)J assignment and CDR3 extraction were performed with MIGMAP, a wrapper around IgBLAST. TCR clonotypes were defined by identical V gene, J gene and CDR3 amino acid sequence, and CDR1 and CDR2 were left unsequenced. The public reads were quality trimmed at Q25 with fastp and then assembled into clones with MiXCR by TCRdb, keeping productive beta chains. Rows are unified per CDR3 protein, each entry keeping the most common DNA and genes. TCRdb's processing, not the study's, gives the V and J calls here. Recorded for this sample are roughly 1,300 distinct CDR3 sequences; about three quarters of them occurred a single time. Approximately 39% of the sample goes to the ten largest clones.

This sample was included in a study of robustness of blood B and T cell sequencing (dated by TCRdb to the late 2010s). At the level of the whole study: The goal of the study was to find out how much peripheral blood is required to reliably describe the TCRbeta and IgG repertoires of an individual. TCRbeta and IgG repertoires were quantified in each of the roughly nine independently drawn blood samples. For technical replicates, two replicate TCRbeta cDNA libraries were prepared from one shared RNA pool that came from a single 10 ml draw. What the work shows at the level of the full study, not this receptor alone: No improvement in the overlap of rare TCRbeta clonotypes was observed when tubes were pooled, implying that much larger blood volumes would be needed for rare TCRbeta clonotypes to be captured. The TCRbeta rarefaction curves did not fully level off, which suggests either under-sequencing or many low-abundance clonotypes. Coverage of the top 10,000 TCRbeta clonotypes approached saturation when 3 or 4 tubes (roughly 28-40 ml blood) were combined. Because EDTA tubes had to be fractionated immediately, the use of EDTA tubes in multi-site collections was limited. Every single 10 ml sample contained the 1,000 most abundant TCRbeta clonotypes from the pooled draws. One pair of TCRbeta libraries showed evidence of cross-contamination, likely from batch processing; the shared UMI-sequence pairs were removed. Of the top 10,000 TCRbeta clonotypes in one technical replicate library, approximately 95% were also found in the other technical replicate library.

TCRbeta repertoires were measured from mRNA instead of genomic DNA, an approach that captures expressed receptors. Without any cell sorting, leukocytes from the buffy coat were collected into Trizol, and RNA was extracted using the Direct-zol RNA MiniPrep Plus kit. EDTA blood tubes were spun right away at 4 degrees C to separate plasma, buffy coat and red blood cells. Sequenced: peripheral blood. The sequence came from a human donor in good health.

The sequence in DNA is TGTGCCAGCAGTTGGGGCTTATATGGCTACACCTTC. This gives the protein CASSWGLYGYTF. The rearranged chain carries TRBV28 and TRBJ1-2; the best D guess is TRBD1, with 5 bases matching. Trimming removed 4 bases from V and 5 bases from J, leaving 8 bases between the germline ends. As encoded in the germline V gene, CDR1 is MDHEN while CDR2 is SYDVKM. The CDR3 runs 12 residues from the cysteine to the phenylalanine. Only the CDR3 DNA stays, 36 bases, in frame from base 1.